These 24 T cell receptor beta chains originate from one sample sequenced in a study of cytomegalovirus exposure and HLA in healthy donors. Libraries were prepared by immunoSEQ multiplex PCR; TCRdb keeps only in-frame clonotypes and omits some of them. Altogether approximately 270,000 clones are present, about 86% being singletons, with the ten largest covering about 1%. The sample taken for sequencing was PBMCs. The origin of the receptors is a woman younger than 35 in good health and CMV-seronegative.

The rearrangement joins TRBV29-1 to TRBJ2-5; 9 nucleotides line up with TRBD1. V trimming: 6 bases; J trimming: 3 bases; junction bases outside the gene matches: 2. Per germline, CDR1 SQVTM and CDR2 ANQGSEA. The CDR3 has 12 amino acids. In DNA, the CDR3 is TGCAGCGTGAGACAGGGGGAAGAGACCCAGTACTTC. Translation gives CSVRQGEETQYF.

The gene calls are TRBV27 and TRBJ1-5; 8 positions match TRBD1. With V trimmed by 6 bases and J by 2 bases, 9 bases remained unmatched. CDR3 size: 16 residues. Germline V gene lookup returns CDR1 MNHEY and CDR2 SMNVEV (reference sequence). CDR3 loop: CASRPRTGCCNQPQHF. CDR3 coding DNA: TGTGCCAGCAGACCACGGACAGGGTGCTGCAATCAGCCCCAGCATTTT.

DNA of the CDR3: TGTGCCAGCAGCCAAGATTGGTCGGGGACTAGCGGTGAAGAGACCCAGTACTTC. Its translation: CASSQDWSGTSGEETQYF. The chain carries TRBV14 and TRBJ2-5; 11 nucleotides line up with TRBD2. V was pared by 0 bases and J by 3 bases, with 9 bases of the junction left unmatched. CDR1 and CDR2 from the germline V gene are SGHDN and FVKESK. The CDR3 is 18 amino acids.

V gene TRBV30 combines with J gene TRBJ1-1; tentative D call: TRBD1 (5 bases). CDR3 length: 12 residues. Germline V gene sequence: CDR1 GTSNPN, CDR2 SVGIG (reference sequence). The ends were cut back, 0 bases at V and 10 bases at J, with 12 bases in the middle. CDR3 DNA sequence: TGTGCCTGGAGTGTACGAGTAGGGGCAGCTTTCTTT. Encoded protein: CAWSVRVGAAFF.

The chain is built from TRBV6-6 and TRBJ1-1, with D tentatively TRBD1 (6 bases). Trimming removed 7 bases at V and 4 bases at J, with 19 bases between. Germline assignment: CDR1 MNHNY and CDR2 SVGAGI (reference sequence). This CDR3 comprises 15 residues. CDR3 in DNA: TGTGCCAGCACAACTTACGAGACAGGAACCACTGAAGCTTTCTTT. It yields the protein CASTTYETGTTEAFF.

V is TRBV11-2 and J is TRBJ2-7; weak D call: TRBD2 (5 bases). Germline CDR1 is SGHAT and CDR2 is FQNNGV. CDR3 length: 13 residues. Trimming took 3 bases from V and 0 from J, leaving 6 bases between them. CDR3 bases: TGTGCCAGCAGCTTCGGGATCTCCTACGAGCAGTACTTC. It specifies CASSFGISYEQYF.

V usage is TRBV7-9 and J usage is TRBJ1-2, with D hard to call. Trimming stripped 1 base from V and 2 bases from J, with 5 bases between. This CDR3 spans 13 amino acids. The germline gives CDR1 SEHNR, CDR2 FQNEAQ (reference sequence). The DNA for the CDR3 is TGTGCCAGCAGCTTAGTTGAGAACTATGGCTACACCTTC. Translated: CASSLVENYGYTF.

The chain uses TRBV6-4 and TRBJ2-1, with TRBD2 identical over 8 bases. V lost 3 bases and J lost 2; bases outside the gene matches: 3. The length of the CDR3 is 15 residues. CDR1 and CDR2 from the germline V gene are MRHNA and SNTAGT. CDR3 DNA sequence: TGTGCCAGCAGTGAACTAGCGGTTGCCTACAATGAGCAGTTCTTC. Translating gives CASSELAVAYNEQFF.

This clone turned up a few times. The rearrangement joins TRBV27 to TRBJ1-5; D possibly corresponds to TRBD1 (6 bases). V gave up 8 bases and J gave up 5 bases, with 13 bases separating them. Germline loops: CDR1 MNHEY, CDR2 SMNVEV (reference sequence). CDR3 size: 13 residues. CDR3 in amino acids: CASAWTVYQPQHF. The CDR3 DNA sequence: TGTGCCAGCGCATGGACAGTTTATCAGCCCCAGCATTTT.

This rearrangement joins TRBV9 to TRBJ1-1; D ambiguous. V lost 7 bases and J 1 base, leaving 11 bases between the germline ends. This CDR3 is 13 amino acids long. The germline V gene has CDR1 SGDLS and CDR2 YYNGEE. The CDR3 bases are TGTGCCAGCGACCCAGGAGGGAACACTGAAGCTTTCTTT. It codes for CASDPGGNTEAFF.

The gene calls are TRBV7-9 and TRBJ2-7; the match to TRBD2 covers 14 bases. The germline V gene has CDR1 SEHNR and CDR2 FQNEAQ (reference sequence). The ends lost 5 bases at V and 10 bases at J; junction bases unmatched: 10. This CDR3 comprises 15 residues. The CDR3 loop is CASSPTSGRALRQYF. In DNA, the CDR3 is TGTGCCAGCAGCCCGACTAGCGGGAGGGCCCTCCGCCAGTACTTC.

The sample holds one count of this clone. The chain carries TRBV27 and TRBJ2-4; TRBD1 matches 7 bases. The CDR3 contains 13 residues. CDR1 is MNHEY, CDR2 SMNVEV, per germline (reference sequence). With V trimmed by 3 bases and J by 7 bases, 3 bases remained unmatched. The chain's CDR3 is CASSFDRANIQYF. CDR3 bases: TGTGCCAGCAGTTTTGACAGGGCCAACATTCAGTACTTC.

The V gene is TRBV11-3, the J gene TRBJ2-5; D gene ambiguous. This CDR3 is 15 amino acids long. In germline, CDR1 is SGHNT, CDR2 YENEEA. The V and J ends lost 4 bases and 2 bases respectively, with 14 bases between them. The CDR3 DNA sequence: TGTGCCAGCAGCTCCACCCAGGAACGTCAAGAGACCCAGTACTTC. Protein sequence: CASSSTQERQETQYF.

This clone was observed a handful of times. The V call is TRBV15, the J call TRBJ1-1; D remains ambiguous. V was cut by 0 bases and J by 0 bases, with 14 bases left in between. The CDR3 extends over 17 amino acids. The germline CDR1 and CDR2 sequences are LNHNV and YYDKDF (reference sequence). The CDR3 sequence: CATSRDGSGLLNTEAFF. CDR3 bases: TGTGCCACCAGCAGAGATGGTAGCGGATTACTGAACACTGAAGCTTTCTTT.

This chain uses TRBV27 with TRBJ2-7, with D unclear. The V gene's germline CDR1 is MNHEY and CDR2 SMNVEV (reference sequence). V lost 6 bases and J lost 3, with 12 bases in between. The length of the CDR3 is 13 residues. The CDR3 bases are TGTGCCAGCAGCACCCTTACTGACTACGAGCAGTACTTC. This codes for CASSTLTDYEQYF.

The V and J genes are TRBV7-6 and TRBJ2-6; D remains unclear. V lost 3 bases and J lost 0, with 9 bases in between. The CDR3 is 16 amino acids. Germline V gene sequence: CDR1 SGHVS, CDR2 FNYEAQ. The CDR3 DNA follows: TGTGCCAGCAGCTTTTCGGGTAACTCTGGGGCCAACGTCCTGACTTTC. The encoded protein is CASSFSGNSGANVLTF. Full variable domain (outside the CDR3, taken from reference TRBV7-6 and TRBJ2-6): GAGVSQSPRYKVTKRGQDVALRCDPISGHVSLYWYRQALGQGPEFLTYFNYEAQQDKSGLPNDRFSAERPEGSISTLTIQRTEQRDSAMYRCASSFSGNSGANVLTFGAGSRLTVL.

The J gene is TRBJ1-2, the V gene TRBV5-5; D unclear. There are 12 residues in the CDR3. CDR1 and CDR2 from the germline V gene are SGHKS and YYEKEE (reference sequence). V was clipped by 5 bases and J by 6 bases, with 11 bases between them. CDR3 region: CASRGGWDGYTF. Written as DNA, the CDR3 is TGTGCCAGCAGGGGCGGGTGGGATGGCTACACCTTC.

The genes are TRBV4-3 and TRBJ2-2; 7 bases map to TRBD2. Per the germline V gene, CDR1 is LGHNA and CDR2 is YSLEER. The CDR3 spans 17 residues. V shed 0 bases, J shed 2 bases, and the junction held 6 bases outside the gene matches. As DNA, the CDR3 is TGCGCCAGCAGCCAAGATCCTGGGAGGGGTAACACCGGGGAGCTGTTTTTT. Translation: CASSQDPGRGNTGELFF.

The V gene is TRBV18, the J gene TRBJ1-5, with D perhaps TRBD1 (6 bases). Trimming stripped 4 bases from V and 7 bases from J, with 20 bases between. CDR3 size: 16 residues. Germline V gene sequence: CDR1 KGHSH, CDR2 LQKENI. The CDR3 is CASSLIPGENEQPQHF. The CDR3 nucleotides read TGTGCCAGCTCACTTATTCCAGGGGAAAACGAGCAGCCCCAGCATTTT.

The genes are TRBV7-3 and TRBJ2-4; a weak D match, TRBD1 (5 bases). Germline V lookup: CDR1 SGHTA, CDR2 FQGTGA. The ends were cut back, 0 bases at V and 6 bases at J, with 12 bases in the middle. This CDR3 is 15 amino acids long. The CDR3 region has the DNA TGTGCCAGCAGCTTAACGGCCCAGGGTGGAAACATTCAGTACTTC. It translates to CASSLTAQGGNIQYF. The whole variable domain, remainder taken from reference TRBV7-3 and TRBJ2-4, is GAGVSQTPSNKVTEKGKYVELRCDPISGHTALYWYRQSLGQGPEFLIYFQGTGAADDSGLPNDRFFAVRPEGSVSTLKIQRTERGDSAVYLCASSLTAQGGNIQYFGAGTRLSVL.

V and J are TRBV5-1 and TRBJ1-1, with a tentative D call TRBD1 (5 bases). V was shortened by 5 bases and J by 0 bases, with 14 bases between the two germline ends. Germline CDR1 SGHRS, CDR2 YFSETQ. This CDR3 comprises 15 residues. Here the CDR3 DNA reads TGCGCCAGCAGTCGAGGCACAGGAGTGAACACTGAAGCTTTCTTT. Protein sequence: CASSRGTGVNTEAFF.

The chain links TRBV7-2 to TRBJ1-5; D not certain. Trimming pared 5 bases from V and 0 bases from J, leaving 17 bases between. The CDR3 has 17 amino acids. Per germline, CDR1 SGHTA and CDR2 FQGNSA. CDR3 nucleotides: TGTGCCAGCAGCCCCGTCCTGTCCTCAGATAGCAATCAGCCCCAGCATTTT. Its protein is CASSPVLSSDSNQPQHF.

The CDR3 bases are TGTGCCAGCAGATTAGGGACATCCTTGAGCTCCTATAATTCACCCCTCCACTTT. It codes for CASRLGTSLSSYNSPLHF. The genes are TRBV5-5 and TRBJ1-6, with a weak D call TRBD1 (6 bases). Germline-derived CDR1 and CDR2 are SGHKS and YYEKEE (reference sequence). This CDR3 contains 18 residues. The V end was cut by 5 bases, the J end by 0 bases, with 18 bases between.

This clone was detected once. The chain links TRBV7-9 to TRBJ1-3; 8 nucleotides agree with TRBD1. The CDR3 extends over 16 amino acids. The V and J ends lost 1 base and 0 bases, in that order; junction bases with no gene match: 2. Germline lookup yields CDR1 SEHNR and CDR2 FQNEAQ (reference sequence). In DNA form, the CDR3 reads TGTGCCAGCAGCTTAGAGGGGACAGGCTCTGGAAACACCATATATTTT. Encoded protein: CASSLEGTGSGNTIYF. Using reference TRBV7-9 and TRBJ1-3 for the parts outside the CDR3, the full variable domain is DTGVSQNPRHKITKRGQNVTFRCDPISEHNRLYWYRQTLGQGPEFLTYFQNEAQLEKSRLLSDRFSAERPKGSFSTLEIQRTEQGDSAMYLCASSLEGTGSGNTIYFGEGSWLTVV.